This paragraph reports one T cell receptor beta chain. This entry belongs to a study of blood T cell repertoires in COVID-19. Study as a whole: Acute and convalescent COVID-19 samples came from the United States, Italy and Spain. PBMCs, B-cell-depleted T cells, or T cells provided the cDNA or gDNA that made up the material.

Authors' methods: Amplified reference gene primers provided the basis for estimating nucleated cell counts. The protocol was immunoSEQ multiplex PCR, while the TCRdb copy is restricted to in-frame clones and leaves out a portion. Clone size and the V and J calls come from that table; the DNA yielded D and trimming. The sample carries about 300,000 clones, 86% recorded once. Germline values: CDR1 MDHEN, CDR2 SYDVKM. The CDR3 is made up of 16 amino acids. V lost 4 bases, J lost 6 bases, and 21 bases lay in between. The TCR was taken from a woman in her fifties or sixties with acute or convalescent COVID-19. The specimen was peripheral blood. The chain recombines TRBV28 with TRBJ1-2; the D gene is possibly TRBD1 (6 bases). CDR3 protein: CASSSWILRRGNGYTF. DNA of the CDR3: TGTGCCAGCAGTTCATGGATCCTACGCAGGGGTAATGGCTACACCTTC.